This TCR beta chain was recovered during a study of blood T cell repertoires in COVID-19 (TCRdb year 2020). For the study in its entirety: The collaborator samples originated in the United States, Italy and Spain and spanned the acute and convalescent phases of COVID-19. The prospective study material was composed of cDNA or gDNA derived from T cells, B-cell-depleted T cells, or PBMCs. A freely available public database, intended as a resource for researchers studying the immune response to SARS-CoV-2, is where the repertoires were released. The samples were drawn from the first 160 participants of the ongoing ImmuneRACE study and from over a thousand subjects provided by 6 global collaborators. Where available, HLA class I and class II types were taken from metadata supplied by the sample provider and were not determined by assay-based typing. Subjects who had been exposed to COVID-19, were actively infected with it, or had recovered from it provided the deeply sampled blood TCRbeta repertoires that made up the dataset. Nearly every sample came with metadata listing a de-identified subject ID, COVID-19 status, age in years and sex.

From its cysteine to its phenylalanine, the CDR3 spans 15 amino acids. Kept here is only the CDR3 DNA, which spans 45 bases and is read in frame from base 1. Deletion took 7 bases off V and 5 bases off J, with a span of 20 bases between the germline ends. The germline V gene (reference sequence) yields LNHNV for CDR1 and YYDKDF for CDR2. TCRbeta CDR3 regions were amplified from genomic DNA using the immunoSEQ Assay, a bias-controlled multiplex PCR. In the authors' own workflow: The number of nucleated cells in each sample was estimated by amplification of reference gene primers within the assay. To quantify the absolute abundance of each unique TCRbeta CDR3 rearrangement, sequence reads were collapsed and filtered. For each sample, productive Simpson clonality was calculated by taking the square root of Simpson's diversity index across productive rearrangements. Held by TCRdb, this immuneACCESS table contains in-frame sequences only and omits some clones. Under half of the omission traces to an unresolved V gene where checked; the cause of the rest is unknown. V and J calls and clone size are as listed in that table; D and trimming were resolved from the DNA. The sample has around 320,000 clones on record, 75% to 90% of them singletons. Clones ranked in the top ten supply approximately 2% of the sample.

The collaborating institutions used their own protocols to collect whole blood in K2EDTA tubes. Collaborator samples were shipped for TCRbeta analysis as frozen whole blood, isolated PBMCs, or DNA extracted from either sample type. Broader findings and caveats from the paper: How much clinical and demographic metadata was included differed by source and by participant, and the metadata was provided uncurated.

About this clone: Its antigen is not yet known. Base qualities are not provided; no much larger clone lies one nucleotide away.

Sequenced material: peripheral blood. This sequence originates from a young man with active or convalescent COVID-19. The chain couples TRBV15 to TRBJ2-5; matching of 7 bases hints at TRBD2 as the D gene. The CDR3 is CATTRSRGARETQYF. DNA sequence: TGTGCCACCACCCGGAGCCGGGGGGCGCGGGAGACCCAGTACTTC.